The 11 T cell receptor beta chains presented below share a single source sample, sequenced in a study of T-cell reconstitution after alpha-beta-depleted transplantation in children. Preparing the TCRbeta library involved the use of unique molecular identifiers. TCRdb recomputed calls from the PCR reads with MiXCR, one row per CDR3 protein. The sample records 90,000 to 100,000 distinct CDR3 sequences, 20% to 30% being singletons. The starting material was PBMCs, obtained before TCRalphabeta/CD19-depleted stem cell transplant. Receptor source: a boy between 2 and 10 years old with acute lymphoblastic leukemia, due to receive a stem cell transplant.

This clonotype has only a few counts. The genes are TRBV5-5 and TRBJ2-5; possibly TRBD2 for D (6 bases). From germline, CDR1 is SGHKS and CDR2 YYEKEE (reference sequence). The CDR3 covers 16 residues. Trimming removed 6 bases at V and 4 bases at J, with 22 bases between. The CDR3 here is CASTNSGEVQGETQYF. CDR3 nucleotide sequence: TGTGCCAGCACAAATAGCGGAGAGGTTCAGGGAGAGACCCAGTACTTC.

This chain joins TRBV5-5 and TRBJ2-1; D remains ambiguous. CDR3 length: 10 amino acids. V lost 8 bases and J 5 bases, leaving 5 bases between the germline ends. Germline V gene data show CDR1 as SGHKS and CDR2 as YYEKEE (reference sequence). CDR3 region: CASSNNEQFF. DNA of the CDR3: TGTGCCAGTTCCAACAATGAGCAGTTCTTC.

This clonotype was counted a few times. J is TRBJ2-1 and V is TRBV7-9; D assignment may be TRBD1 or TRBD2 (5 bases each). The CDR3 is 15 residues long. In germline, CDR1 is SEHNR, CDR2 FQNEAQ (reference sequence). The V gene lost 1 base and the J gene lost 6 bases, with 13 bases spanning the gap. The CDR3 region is CASSLGGATGNEQFF. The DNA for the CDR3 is TGTGCCAGCAGCTTAGGAGGGGCCACCGGCAATGAGCAGTTCTTC.

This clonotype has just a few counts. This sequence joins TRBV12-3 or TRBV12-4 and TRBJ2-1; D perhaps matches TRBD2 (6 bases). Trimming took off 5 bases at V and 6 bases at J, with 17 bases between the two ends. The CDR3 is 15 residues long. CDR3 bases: TGTGCCAGCAGTCCTTCGCGGGGAGTCGGCAATGAGCAGTTCTTC. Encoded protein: CASSPSRGVGNEQFF.

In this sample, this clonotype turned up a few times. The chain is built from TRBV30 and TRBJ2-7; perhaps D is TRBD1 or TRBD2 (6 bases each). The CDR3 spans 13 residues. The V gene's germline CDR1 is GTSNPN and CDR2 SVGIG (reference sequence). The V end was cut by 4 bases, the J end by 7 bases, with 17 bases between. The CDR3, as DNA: TGTGCCTGGAATCCGGGGGCCCGGCGAGAGCAGTACTTC. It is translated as CAWNPGARREQYF.

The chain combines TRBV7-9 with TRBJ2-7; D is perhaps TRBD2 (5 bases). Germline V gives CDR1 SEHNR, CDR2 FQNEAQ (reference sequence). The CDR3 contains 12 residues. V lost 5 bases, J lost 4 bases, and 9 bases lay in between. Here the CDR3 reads CASSRDFYEQYF. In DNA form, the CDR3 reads TGTGCCAGCAGCCGGGATTTTTACGAGCAGTACTTC.

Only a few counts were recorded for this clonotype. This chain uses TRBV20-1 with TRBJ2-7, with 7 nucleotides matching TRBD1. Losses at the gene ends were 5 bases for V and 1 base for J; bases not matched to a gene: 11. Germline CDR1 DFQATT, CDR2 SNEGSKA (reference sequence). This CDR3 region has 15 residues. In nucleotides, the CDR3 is TGCAGTGCTCTTCCCGGGACAGCAATGTCCTACGAGCAGTACTTC. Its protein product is CSALPGTAMSYEQYF.

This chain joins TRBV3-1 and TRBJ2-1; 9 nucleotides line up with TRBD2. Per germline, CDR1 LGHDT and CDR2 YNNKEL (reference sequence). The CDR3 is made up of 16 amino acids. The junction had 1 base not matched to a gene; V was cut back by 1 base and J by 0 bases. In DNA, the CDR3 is TGTGCCAGCAGCCAAGGACTAGCGGACTCCTACAATGAGCAGTTCTTC. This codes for CASSQGLADSYNEQFF.

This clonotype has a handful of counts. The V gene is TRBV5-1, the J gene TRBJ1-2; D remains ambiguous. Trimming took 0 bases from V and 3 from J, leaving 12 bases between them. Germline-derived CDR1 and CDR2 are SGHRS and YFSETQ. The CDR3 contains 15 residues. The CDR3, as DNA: TGCGCCAGCAGCTTGGATCCGGGGAGGGACTATGGCTACACCTTC. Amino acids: CASSLDPGRDYGYTF.

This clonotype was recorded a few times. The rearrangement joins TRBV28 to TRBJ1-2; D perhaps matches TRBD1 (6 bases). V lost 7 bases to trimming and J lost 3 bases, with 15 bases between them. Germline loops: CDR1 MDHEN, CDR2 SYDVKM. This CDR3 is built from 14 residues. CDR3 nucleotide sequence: TGTGCCAGCAAAGTTCAGGGGCAATACTATGGCTACACCTTC. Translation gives CASKVQGQYYGYTF.

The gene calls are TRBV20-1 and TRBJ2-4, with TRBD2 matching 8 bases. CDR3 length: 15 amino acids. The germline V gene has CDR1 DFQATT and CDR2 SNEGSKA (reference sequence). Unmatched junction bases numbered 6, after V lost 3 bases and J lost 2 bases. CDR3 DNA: TGCAGTGCTAGCCCCGGGAGGGTTACCAAAAACATTCAGTACTTC. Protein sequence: CSASPGRVTKNIQYF.